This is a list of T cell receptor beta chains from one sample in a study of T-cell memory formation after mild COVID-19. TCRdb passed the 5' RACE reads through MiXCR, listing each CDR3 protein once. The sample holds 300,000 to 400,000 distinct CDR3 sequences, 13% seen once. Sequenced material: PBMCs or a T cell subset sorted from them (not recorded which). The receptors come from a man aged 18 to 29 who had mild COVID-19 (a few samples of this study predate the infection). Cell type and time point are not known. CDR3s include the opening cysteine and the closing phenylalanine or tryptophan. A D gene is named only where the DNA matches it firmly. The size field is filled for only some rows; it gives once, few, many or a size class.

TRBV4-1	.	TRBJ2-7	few	TGCGCCAGCAGCCACGAGGGGACACCTTACGAGCAGTACTTC	CASSHEGTPYEQYF
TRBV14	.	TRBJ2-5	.	TGTGCCAGCAGCCAAGATTTCAGGGACCAAGAGACCCAGTACTTC	CASSQDFRDQETQYF
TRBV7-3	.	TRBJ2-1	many	TGTGCCAGCAGCCCCCCCGGTAGCTCCTACAATGAGCAGTTCTTC	CASSPPGSSYNEQFF
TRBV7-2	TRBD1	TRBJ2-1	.	TGTGCCAGCGGGGGACAGGGAAAAGCCCATGGGGCGTTCTTC	CASGGQGKAHGAFF
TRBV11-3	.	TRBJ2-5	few	TGTGCCAGCAGCCCCACCGGAGACAGTGTGGAGACCCAGTACTTC	CASSPTGDSVETQYF
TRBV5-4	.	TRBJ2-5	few	TGTGCCAGCAGCTTGCCGGGGCTGGGAGAGACCCAGTACTTC	CASSLPGLGETQYF
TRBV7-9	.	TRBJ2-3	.	TGTGCCAGCAGCTCCACACGGGGGTTTGCGGCAGATACGCAGTATTTT	CASSSTRGFAADTQYF
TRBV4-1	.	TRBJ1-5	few	TGCGCCAGCAGCCCAGGGGAGGGTAGCAATCAGCCCCAGCATTTT	CASSPGEGSNQPQHF
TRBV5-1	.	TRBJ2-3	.	TGCGCCAGCAGCTTGGCCGTGACAGCCACAGATACGCAGTATTTT	CASSLAVTATDTQYF
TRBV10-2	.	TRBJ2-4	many	TGCGCCAGCAGTGAACACTCGCTGAACATTCAGTACTTC	CASSEHSLNIQYF
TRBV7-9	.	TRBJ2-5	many	TGTGCCAGCTTGGGGGTGACTCAAGAGACCCAGTACTTC	CASLGVTQETQYF
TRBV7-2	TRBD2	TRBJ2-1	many	TGTGCCAGCAGCTCGGGGGGGCTAGCTCTCAATGAGCAGTTCTTC	CASSSGGLALNEQFF
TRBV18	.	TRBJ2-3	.	TGTGCCAGCTCACCAAGAGGGACAAACACAGATACGCAGTATTTT	CASSPRGTNTDTQYF
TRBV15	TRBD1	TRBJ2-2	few	TGTGCCACCAGCACCAACAGGGGTTCAGGGGAGCTGTTTTTT	CATSTNRGSGELFF
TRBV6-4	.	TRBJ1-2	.	TGTGCCAGCAGTGACTCGTTTCCCCGGGGATTTGATGGCTACACCTTC	CASSDSFPRGFDGYTF
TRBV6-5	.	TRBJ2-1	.	TGTGCCAGCAGTTACAATGGACCTTACAATGAGCAGTTCTTC	CASSYNGPYNEQFF
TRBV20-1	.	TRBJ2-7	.	TGCAGTGCTAGAGTGGTGCCGGGCTCCTACGAGCAGTACTTC	CSARVVPGSYEQYF
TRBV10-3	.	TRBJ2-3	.	TGTGCCATCAGCCGAGACACAGGGAGGACAGATACGCAGTATTTT	CAISRDTGRTDTQYF
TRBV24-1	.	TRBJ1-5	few	TGTGCCACCAGTGATGCCCTGACGAGTCAGCCCCAGCATTTT	CATSDALTSQPQHF
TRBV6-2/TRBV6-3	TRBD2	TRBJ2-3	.	TGTGCCAGCAGTTGGAGCGGGGGGGGAATGGATACGCAGTATTTT	CASSWSGGGMDTQYF